The clone carrying this T cell receptor (beta chain) appeared a few times. The antigen is not known. CD4+ naive, central memory, regulatory and stem cell-like memory cells were sorted via CD45RO/CCR7/CD25/CD127/CD95/CD27. The whole isolated RNA underwent reverse transcription, so sequencing captured expressed TCRB transcripts. The study sequenced naive, central memory and regulatory T cell samples to an average of about 3.8 million reads. The assay was immunoSEQ multiplex PCR, and TCRdb's table has in-frame clones only and misses some. Of about 700,000 clones listed, around 15% are singletons. The data are from a study of beta chain features in type 1 diabetes. Study-wide results and limits: Researchers could not determine here whether HLA type influences TCRB rearrangement. Possibly, sequencing cDNA over-represented cells that had high TCR expression levels. Type 1 diabetes patients had moderately but significantly shorter TCRB CDR3s in all four CD4+ subsets.

The CDR3 sequence is 16 residues long. Trimming shortened V by 5 bases and J by 10 bases, and 21 bases separated the two germline ends. Per germline, CDR1 SGHAT and CDR2 FQNNGV. This sequence was found in a young man with type 1 diabetes. The chain uses TRBV11-2 and TRBJ1-6; tentatively, D is TRBD1 (6 bases). Material: naive CD4+ T cells from blood. CDR3 in amino acids: CASSPRQDPYKSPLHF. The DNA of the CDR3 is TGTGCCAGCAGCCCTCGACAGGACCCCTACAAGTCACCCCTCCACTTT.